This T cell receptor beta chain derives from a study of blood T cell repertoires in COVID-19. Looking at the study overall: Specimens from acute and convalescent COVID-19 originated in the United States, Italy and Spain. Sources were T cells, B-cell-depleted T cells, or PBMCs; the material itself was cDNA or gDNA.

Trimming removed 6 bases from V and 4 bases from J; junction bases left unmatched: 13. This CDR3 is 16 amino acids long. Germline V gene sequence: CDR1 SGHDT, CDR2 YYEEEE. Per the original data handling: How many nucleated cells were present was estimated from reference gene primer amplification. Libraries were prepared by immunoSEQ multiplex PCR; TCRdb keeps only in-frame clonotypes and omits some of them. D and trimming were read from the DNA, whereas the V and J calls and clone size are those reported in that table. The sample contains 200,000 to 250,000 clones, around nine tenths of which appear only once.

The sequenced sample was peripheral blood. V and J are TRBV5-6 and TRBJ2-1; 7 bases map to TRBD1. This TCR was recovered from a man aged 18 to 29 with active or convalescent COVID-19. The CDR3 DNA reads TGTGCCAGCACCAGGGGGAGACTAAGCCTTTACAATGAGCAGTTCTTC. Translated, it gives CASTRGRLSLYNEQFF.